One and the same sample provided the 24 T cell receptor beta chains below, sequenced in a study of monozygotic twins with inflammatory bowel disease. Reanalyzing the 5' RACE reads, TCRdb keeps one entry per CDR3 protein, without DNA. The sample data list more than 350,000 distinct CDR3 sequences. Sequencing was done on a sample of blood. All receptors derive from a human donor with ulcerative colitis or Crohn's disease, or a healthy co-twin of an affected twin (not recorded which).

This chain links TRBV6-2 or TRBV6-3 with TRBJ1-1; there is no DNA to check the TCRdb D call of TRBD1. This CDR3 comprises 15 residues. Germline V CDR1 and CDR2: MNHEY, SVGEGT. CDR3 region: CASSYRDAGNTEAFF.

The V and J genes are TRBV5-8 and TRBJ2-1; TCRdb's D gene call, TRBD1, goes unchecked for lack of DNA. The CDR3 contains 14 residues. Germline loops: CDR1 SGHTS, CDR2 YDEGEE. The CDR3 reads CASSEGRYYNEQFF.

This chain connects TRBV5-1 to TRBJ2-2; TCRdb names TRBD2, which stays unverified in the absence of DNA. Germline V gene sequence: CDR1 SGHRS, CDR2 YFSETQ. This CDR3 region has 17 residues. This CDR3 is CASSSWGTSGPTGELFF.

The genes are TRBV20-1 and TRBJ1-2. CDR1 and CDR2 from the germline V gene are DFQATT and SNEGSKA (reference sequence). The CDR3 spans 14 residues. The CDR3 protein is CSADNPATGDGYTF.

This chain joins TRBV7-2 and TRBJ1-1; lacking DNA, the TRBD1 call made by TCRdb goes unchecked. CDR3 length: 15 residues. CDR1 is SGHTA, CDR2 FQGNSA, per germline. CDR3 loop: CASSLEGTVNTEAFF.

The chain uses TRBV6-2 or TRBV6-3 and TRBJ2-7; TCRdb designates TRBD2, a call that cannot be tested without DNA. Germline CDR1 MNHEY, CDR2 SVGEGT. This CDR3 comprises 14 residues. CDR3 sequence reads: CASSPPPGGGEQYF.

This chain links TRBV7-2 with TRBJ1-3. The CDR3 covers 16 residues. The germline V gene has CDR1 SGHTA and CDR2 FQGNSA. The CDR3 is CASSPRQGLAGNTIYF.

The chain has TRBV20-1 and TRBJ2-7; TCRdb reports TRBD1, a call that lacks DNA to check it against. The germline CDR1 and CDR2 sequences are DFQATT and SNEGSKA (reference sequence). The CDR3 consists of 14 residues. The CDR3 loop is CSARDRGNSYEQYF.

J is TRBJ2-3 and V is TRBV28; TCRdb's D call of TRBD2 is untestable without DNA. Per germline, CDR1 MDHEN and CDR2 SYDVKM. The CDR3 totals 14 residues. The CDR3 protein is CASSSPDFADTQYF.

The genes are TRBV25-1 and TRBJ2-1; the D call of TRBD1 rests on TCRdb alone, since no DNA is present to check it. The CDR3 has 14 amino acids. The V gene's germline CDR1 is MGHDK and CDR2 SYGVNS. The chain's CDR3 is CASSFPPAGAKQFF.

The V gene is TRBV6-1, the J gene TRBJ2-7; the D call from TCRdb, TRBD1, cannot be confirmed without DNA. This CDR3 region has 14 residues. Germline loops: CDR1 MNHNS, CDR2 SASEGT. CDR3 sequence reads: CASSATGEAYEQYF.

The rearrangement joins TRBV6-5 to TRBJ1-2. CDR1 is MNHEY, CDR2 SVGAGI, per germline. CDR3 size: 13 residues. CDR3 in amino acids: CASGGGAENGYTF.

The rearrangement uses TRBV7-9 and TRBJ2-1; the TRBD2 assignment by TCRdb is unverifiable without DNA. The CDR3 is 17 amino acids. Germline V gene sequence: CDR1 SEHNR, CDR2 FQNEAQ (reference sequence). The CDR3 loop is CASSLMGGTFSYNEQFF. The entire variable domain, with the rest obtained from reference TRBV7-9 and TRBJ2-1, is as follows: DTGVSQNPRHKITKRGQNVTFRCDPISEHNRLYWYRQTLGQGPEFLTYFQNEAQLEKSRLLSDRFSAERPKGSFSTLEIQRTEQGDSAMYLCASSLMGGTFSYNEQFFGPGTRLTVL.

The chain joins TRBV12-3 or TRBV12-4 to TRBJ2-7; TCRdb proposes TRBD1, but this gene call is untestable without DNA. This CDR3 comprises 14 residues. CDR3 protein: CASSLGGVGLEQYF.

The rearrangement uses TRBV10-3 and TRBJ1-1. Germline V gene data show CDR1 as ENHRY and CDR2 as SYGVKD. The CDR3 runs 15 residues. The CDR3 loop is CAAREGGSLVTEAFF.

The gene calls are TRBV11-2 and TRBJ2-1; the TCRdb D gene call, TRBD2, has no DNA to confirm it. CDR1 is SGHAT, CDR2 FQNNGV, per germline. This CDR3 spans 16 amino acids. CDR3: CASSPWGEREGNEQFF.

This chain's CDR3 is CASNYLYGYTF. This chain uses TRBV19 with TRBJ1-2. Per germline, CDR1 LNHDA and CDR2 SQIVND (reference sequence). This CDR3 has 11 residues.

The rearrangement uses TRBV2 and TRBJ2-5. The germline CDR1 and CDR2 sequences are SNHLY and FYNNEI. This CDR3 has 13 amino acids. The CDR3 spells CASSELAQETQYF.

The chain is built from TRBV5-1 and TRBJ2-3; without DNA, the TCRdb call of TRBD2 cannot be checked. The CDR3 consists of 16 residues. CDR1 is SGHRS, CDR2 YFSETQ, per germline. The CDR3 sequence is CASSLAGSGGTDTQYF.

This rearrangement joins TRBV7-3 to TRBJ2-3. The CDR3 consists of 15 residues. Germline V lookup: CDR1 SGHTA, CDR2 FQGTGA. The CDR3 sequence is CASSPRGWYTDTQYF.

CDR3 protein: CASSLVAGEGDTQYF. This chain uses TRBV7-2 with TRBJ2-3; TCRdb's D call of TRBD1 is untestable without DNA. Germline assignment: CDR1 SGHTA and CDR2 FQGNSA. CDR3 length: 15 amino acids. The full variable domain, with the rest looked up from reference TRBV7-2 and TRBJ2-3, is GAGVSQSPSNKVTEKGKDVELRCDPISGHTALYWYRQSLGQGLEFLIYFQGNSAPDKSGLPSDRFSAERTGGSVSTLTIQRTQQEDSAVYLCASSLVAGEGDTQYFGPGTRLTVL.

V gene TRBV25-1 combines with J gene TRBJ2-7. Germline V CDR1 and CDR2: MGHDK, SYGVNS. The CDR3 has 13 residues. CDR3 residues: CASSESITYEQYF.

CDR3 region: CASSFGMPYNEQFF. This chain connects TRBV12-3 or TRBV12-4 to TRBJ2-1. This CDR3 is built from 14 residues.

The genes are TRBV7-9 and TRBJ2-5; TCRdb's D call, TRBD1, is unchecked because there is no DNA. The CDR3 loop spans 15 amino acids. Germline CDR1 reads SEHNR; CDR2 reads FQNEAQ (reference sequence). The CDR3 loop reads CASSSGTQYQETQYF.